One and the same sample provided the 5 T cell receptor beta chains below, sequenced in a study of vaccination effects on CD4 cells after COVID-19. Sequencing was performed with immunoSEQ multiplex PCR; in TCRdb, only in-frame clones are kept and a portion is missing. The sample lists approximately 87,000 clones; around 74% were seen once. Sequencing in the ViraFEST assay came after antigen-specific CD4+ T cells had been expanded with viral peptide pools, which were used to stimulate PBMC. Following 10 days of culture, CD4+ T cells were isolated. Their specific antigens are unknown. Sequenced material: CD4+ T cells from PBMCs cultured with HCoV-229E spike peptides, taken before COVID-19 vaccination. The source of these receptors is a human donor who received a COVID-19 vaccine.

This clone was counted only a few times. The V and J genes are TRBV7-9 and TRBJ1-2; 8 nucleotides agree with TRBD1. Per germline, CDR1 SEHNR and CDR2 FQNEAQ (reference sequence). The CDR3 runs 15 residues. V lost 5 bases to trimming and J lost 8 bases; unmatched junction nucleotides: 13. The chain's CDR3 is CASSVRETGVGGYTF. CDR3 nucleotide sequence: TGTGCCAGCAGCGTACGAGAGACAGGGGTGGGAGGCTACACCTTC.

The genes are TRBV19 and TRBJ1-5, with 9 bases fitting TRBD1. This CDR3 has 16 amino acids. V shed 1 base and J 3 bases; nucleotides not matched to a gene: 4. Germline CDR1 LNHDA, CDR2 SQIVND (reference sequence). CDR3 bases: TGTGCCAGTAGTATAGGGGGACAGGGTTACAATCAGCCCCAGCATTTT. This codes for CASSIGGQGYNQPQHF.

This clone was seen a few times. The V gene is TRBV18, the J gene TRBJ1-4; D gene ambiguous. This CDR3 contains 12 residues. Germline V gene data show CDR1 as KGHSH and CDR2 as LQKENI. Between the trimmed V and J ends, which lost 3 bases and 5 bases, there was a span of 4 bases. CDR3 bases: TGTGCCAGCTCACCCGCGAATGAAAAACTGTTTTTT. Translated: CASSPANEKLFF.

The rearrangement uses TRBV5-3 and TRBJ2-1; either TRBD1 or TRBD2 may supply D (5 bases each). TRBV5-3 is labeled an ORF, and its function is uncertain. The CDR3 is 17 residues long. Trimming left V 4 bases short and J 0 bases short, with 17 bases between. The CDR3 bases are TGTGCCAGAAGCGATTGTGGGGCAGGGAGCTCCTACAATGAGCAGTTCTTC. It specifies CARSDCGAGSSYNEQFF.

The chain recombines TRBV10-1 with TRBJ2-3; TRBD2 matches 8 bases. This CDR3 region has 14 residues. Losses at the gene ends were 5 bases for V and 1 base for J; bases not matched to a gene: 2. Germline assignment: CDR1 WNHNN and CDR2 SYGVQD (reference sequence). In DNA, the CDR3 is TGCGCCAGCAGTCTTAGCGGGGGCACAGATACGCAGTATTTT. This codes for CASSLSGGTDTQYF.